This T cell receptor beta chain stems from a study of shared clonotypes between healthy human individuals. V lost 6 bases and J lost 1, with 16 bases in between. CDR1 and CDR2 from the germline V gene are SGHRS and YFSETQ. CDR3 size: 15 residues. Here immunoSEQ multiplex PCR was the method, and the copy in TCRdb shows in-frame clones only, minus some. The data show roughly 1,500,000 clones, with 95% to 99% seen just once and 0.4% to 0.55% held by the top ten. This rearrangement joins TRBV5-1 to TRBJ2-5; weak D call: TRBD1 (6 bases). Sequencing was performed on naive CD4+ T cells sorted from blood. The subset is: CD45RA+ positively selected. The source of this sequence is a young man in good health. The CDR3 DNA reads as TGCGCCAGCAAGATACAGGGCTCCTTCCAAGAGACCCAGTACTTC. It encodes CASKIQGSFQETQYF.